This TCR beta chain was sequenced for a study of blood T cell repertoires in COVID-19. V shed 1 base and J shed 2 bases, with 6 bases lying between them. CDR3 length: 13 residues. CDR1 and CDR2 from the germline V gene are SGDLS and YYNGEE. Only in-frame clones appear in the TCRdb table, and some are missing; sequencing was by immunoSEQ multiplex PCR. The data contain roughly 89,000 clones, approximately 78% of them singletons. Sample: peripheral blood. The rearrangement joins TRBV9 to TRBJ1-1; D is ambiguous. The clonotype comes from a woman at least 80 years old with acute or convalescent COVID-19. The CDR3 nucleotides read TGTGCCAGCAGCGTACGGACTAACACTGAAGCTTTCTTT. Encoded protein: CASSVRTNTEAFF.